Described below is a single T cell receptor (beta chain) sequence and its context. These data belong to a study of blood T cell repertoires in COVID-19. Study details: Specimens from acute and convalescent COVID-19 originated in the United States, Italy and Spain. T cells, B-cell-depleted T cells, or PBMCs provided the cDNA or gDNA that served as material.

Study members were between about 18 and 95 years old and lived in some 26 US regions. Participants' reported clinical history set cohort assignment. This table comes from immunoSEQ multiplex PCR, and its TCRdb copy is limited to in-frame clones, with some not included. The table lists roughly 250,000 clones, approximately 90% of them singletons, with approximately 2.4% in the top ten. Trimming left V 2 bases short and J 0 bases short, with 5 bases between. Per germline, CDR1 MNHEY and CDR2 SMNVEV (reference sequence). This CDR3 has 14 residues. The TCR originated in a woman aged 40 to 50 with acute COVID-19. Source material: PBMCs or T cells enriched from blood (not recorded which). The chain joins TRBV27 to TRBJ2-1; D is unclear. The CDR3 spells CASSLTSSYNEQFF. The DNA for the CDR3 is TGTGCCAGCAGTTTAACAAGCTCCTACAATGAGCAGTTCTTC.